This T cell receptor beta chain comes out of a study of shared clonotypes between healthy human individuals (TCRdb year 2020). Background for the entire study: The cohort included a few men and a couple of women between 18 and 49 years of age. For each donor, CD4 naive and CD4 memory were each run on three plates, CD8 naive on two plates, and CD8 memory on one plate. To estimate repertoire size and how much clonotypes are shared between individuals, the study performed deep sequencing of blood TCR repertoires from roughly five healthy adults. Libraries were prepared and TCR repertoires were sequenced by different laboratories using diverse techniques, in order to increase sequencing depth and limit assay-specific biases. Between about 0.94 and 10 billion PBMCs per donor were obtained by leukapheresis. General findings and caveats noted by the study authors: Because the study included only a small number of donors, the genetic and exposure-history diversity represented was limited. Incomplete sequencing was indicated by rarefaction of sorted-subset datasets, despite the large sequencing depth. Clonotypes shared by all four sorted-subset donors showed higher generation probabilities than non-shared clonotypes. Based on pairwise subsampling, the degree of clonotype sharing among donors was expected to be affected by sequencing depth. Sampling was restricted to blood, and TCR repertoires in tissues likely differ from the TCR repertoires found in blood. Sharing across several donors was observed for around 5% of naive CD4, over 3% of naive CD8, over 2% of memory CD4, and roughly 0.4% of memory CD8 clonotypes. Naive subsets generally had larger estimated clonotype richness than memory subsets.

As concerns this clone: The antigen it binds to is not known. Base qualities were left out, and no much larger clone turns up one base away.

Per the germline V gene, SGHRS is the CDR1 and YFSETQ is the CDR2. Including cysteine and phenylalanine, the CDR3 has 13 amino acids. Only CDR3 DNA is held: 39 bases, read in frame from base 1. V loses 2 bases of germline sequence and J loses 10 bases, and the interval between the two ends is 13 bases. The donors were healthy, HIV-negative adults with no recently reported acute infections or vaccinations. Only Caucasian adults living in Nashville, Tennessee, USA were represented among the donors. Magnetic negative selection was used to enrich CD4+ T cells, after which naive cells were positively selected on CD45RA and the negative fraction became the memory subset. Blood was obtained by leukapheresis, after which PBMCs were separated by Ficoll-Histopaque density gradient centrifugation and cryopreserved in liquid nitrogen vapor phase. Purity and quantity of every magnetically sorted T cell population were checked by analytical flow cytometry. Each sorted fraction had its genomic DNA isolated and then quantified by UV absorbance on a Nanodrop 2000c.

Using the deep immunoSEQ assay, multiplex PCR amplified TCR CDR3 regions from genomic DNA. Extracted genomic DNA from each cell subset was distributed evenly across all wells of several immunoSEQ 96-well plates, and each plate was treated as a replicate. For sorted subsets, each replicate PCR was loaded with 150 to 250 ng genomic DNA, equivalent to about 30,000 T cell genomes. The purified libraries were quantified using a Qubit 3.0 fluorometer, sized with a Bioanalyzer 2100, and then quantified again using the KAPA Library Quantification kit. Each immunoSEQ 96-well plate was sequenced on its own single-read 150-cycle Illumina NextSeq 550 flow cell. Per the original workflow: Because the immunoSEQ output held only junctional sequences and lacked quality scores, the filtering could not match the filtering applied to full-length reads. To assign V/J genes and CDR3, sequences were annotated against IMGT germline references using PyIR, a Python wrapper for IgBLAST v1.9. Reads were filtered out if the reads had weak V/J assignments (E-value above 1e-6), no CDR3, stop codons, out-of-frame junctions, or ambiguous translated residues. V3J clonotypes were defined by identical inferred V gene, J gene, and CDR3 amino acid sequence. Percentage overlap between repertoires was calculated by dividing the number of shared unique clonotypes by the size of the smaller repertoire. RTK rarefaction, the Chao1 estimator, and Recon v2.1 estimates of unobserved clonotypes were used to assess repertoire richness. Generation probabilities were computed with OLGA for all TCRbeta clonotypes obtained by the gDNA method from several donors. Held by TCRdb, this immuneACCESS table contains in-frame sequences only and omits some clones. Under half of the omission traces to an unresolved V gene where checked; the cause of the rest is unknown. V and J calls and clone size come straight from that table; D and trimming were deduced from the DNA. The sample records about 2.3 million clones, about 92% of which are singletons. About 0.37% of the sample lies in the top ten.

Recombination joined TRBV5-1 with TRBJ2-1; the D gene could be TRBD1 or TRBD2, each one agreeing over 5 bases. The sequence was obtained from a man in his late teens or twenties in good health. Some clones in this sample may be carry-over from other donors' samples. Sequenced: naive CD4+ T cells from PBMCs. The meaning of the sample's cell subset or site label: CD45RA+ positively selected. The DNA reads as follows: TGCGCCAGCAGCTTAGAACCGGGACCAGAGCAGTTCTTC. This codes for CASSLEPGPEQFF.